This T cell receptor (beta chain) was captured in a study of cytomegalovirus exposure and HLA in healthy donors (dated by TCRdb to about 2017). Broadly, across the study: An earlier analysis of approximately 640 of the donors reported more than 250 Gb of sequence data and 120 million or so unique TCR beta sequences from 150 million to 200 million T cells. A later analysis re-examined previously published TCR beta repertoires from around 670 donors and added high-resolution HLA genotyping to investigate patterns of TCR occurrence. All discovery cohort repertoires had been generated on a single sequencing platform. Rather than drawing on any new phenotypic data, the later analysis identified candidate immune exposures from TCR beta sequences and the way those sequences occurred across donors. Using immunosequencing, the study profiled T cell repertoires from about 620 subjects and related those repertoires to cytomegalovirus serostatus. A later genetic analysis used genome-wide SNP genotypes for about 60% of the 666 donors, treating that subset as a discovery cohort. A separate validation cohort of about 110 different subjects was used in addition to the 666-subject first cohort. HLA typing covered class I and class II loci at four-digit resolution. The genetic ancestry cluster associated with self-reported Caucasian donors included over 65% of the 350 to 500 genotyped donors. Donor age, sex, ethnicity and CMV serostatus were compiled alongside the repertoire data. An earlier analysis of some 500 of the donors applied high-throughput TCR beta sequencing to assess whether each TCR beta V gene segment acted as functional or pseudogenic. High-throughput TCR immunosequencing, statistical association of individual TCRs with disease status, and machine learning were combined to predict cytomegalovirus infection status. The study aimed to test whether signatures of past pathogen exposure could be identified by cataloging public T cell receptors. Roughly 300 gigabases of sequencing data and 80 million or so unique TCR sequences were included in an early release covering about 620 HLA-typed donors. Across approximately 400 genotyped donors of the cohort, an average of approximately 240,000 unique TCR beta nucleotide sequences per donor were sequenced, and approximately 17% of those sequences were non-productive. Four or five DR-DQ haplotypes were treated as single units for association and clustering because of strong linkage in the cohort. Typing coverage differed by locus: A, B, C, DRB1 and DQB1 were typed in about 620-640 donors, DQA1 in approximately 520, DPA1 in 600 to 610, and DPB1 in 472.

The cohort consisted of 670 or so healthy bone marrow donors. Cohort members were all nominally healthy when sampled, although unrecorded immune exposures were likely present. The donor was CMV seropositive and was included in the group of 250 to 300 seropositive cohort members. A peripheral blood sample was provided by each donor, and peripheral blood mononuclear cells were used for TCR beta sequencing. The Qiagen DNeasy Blood Extraction Kit was used to extract genomic DNA from the blood cell samples. As to this clone: This receptor's antigen is unknown. Base-call qualities are not available, and no considerably larger clone is one nucleotide away.

The library relied on the immunoSEQ multiplex PCR assay. For the multiplex PCR, a mixture combining 60 forward primers for TCR Vbeta segments and 13 reverse primers for TCR Jbeta segments was used. The CDR3 region of rearranged TCR beta genes was amplified from genomic DNA by a multiplex PCR assay. The amplified TCR beta libraries were sequenced on the Illumina HiSeq System as 87-base-pair reads. In the original analysis: A later analysis tallied around 82 million unique TCR beta chains across the 666 repertoires, and approximately 9.9 million of those chains were shared by two or more donors. Raw reads were error-corrected and collapsed into unique sequences by a nearest-neighbor algorithm in which closely related sequences were merged to remove PCR and sequencing errors. V, D and J gene segments were assigned by aligning CDR3 sequences to IMGT reference sequences. For a sequence to be retained, at least a six-nucleotide match to both a V gene segment and a J gene segment was required. A rearrangement was called productive if the CDR3 had no stop codons and remained in frame with V and J, and every other rearrangement was called non-productive. CDR3 was defined according to IMGT convention as the region running from the second conserved V-encoded cysteine to the conserved J-encoded phenylalanine. The earlier analysis of about 500 of the donors excluded sequences that lacked an unambiguous match to a single V gene segment. In an earlier analysis of some 590 of the donors, a V segment was called functional when productive rearrangements were above 56.7%, and segregating when the standard deviation between donors exceeded 5%. A statistical classification framework was built to diagnose cytomegalovirus status from the catalog of TCR beta chain sequences. V and J gene assignment, in a later analysis, came from comparing TCR nucleotide sequences with IMGT/GENE-DB human TR gene sequences. Using the TCRdist pipeline, a later analysis assigned CDR3 sequences along with most-parsimonious VDJ recombination scenarios. In a later analysis, each TCR beta chain was defined by its CDR3 amino acid sequence together with its V-gene family, and reads without a unique V-gene family were excluded. In a later analysis, 500 to 700 highly shared, low-generation-probability nucleotide sequences were removed to address suspected cross-contamination and a sequencing artifact. In a later analysis, a clonal expansion index for each public chain was calculated from normalized within-repertoire ranks of inferred template counts. Generation probabilities in a later analysis came from a VDJ recombination model fitted to out-of-frame rearrangements, and those results were checked against IGoR. In a later analysis, TCR-TCR, TCR-HLA and TCR-CMV co-occurrence was scored with hypergeometric tests, and a repertoire-size bias correction was applied to TCR pairs. To estimate false discovery rates, a later analysis permuted the HLA or CMV assignments 20 times. In a later analysis, co-occurring TCRs were grouped using DBSCAN, and TCRdist sequence similarity was added for clustering within HLA-allele-positive subsets. For co-occurrence clustering, repertoires with fewer than 30,000 or more than 120,000 public chains were excluded, along with roughly 5 repertoires with anomalous nucleotide sharing. Sourced from immuneACCESS, this table was stored by TCRdb with only in-frame sequences that have V and J called. A share of the clones is absent; for the studies checked, an unresolved V gene accounts for under half, and the remainder has no known explanation. Clonal size and the V and J genes are those of that table, whereas D and trimming came from the DNA. The sample table records about 160,000 clones; less than 90% of these occur just once. Clones ranked in the top ten supply around 6.5% of the sample.

Points the paper makes about the study in general: CMV serostatus was the only immune exposure information available for the cohort. Only TCR beta chains were sequenced in this cohort, and the absence of alpha or paired-chain data limited detectable features. The earlier analysis of some 560 of the donors excluded approximately 17 rarely observed V segments, including chromosome 9 orphons, because counts were too low. Most TCR sequences were observed very rarely across donors, whereas some public TCRs were present in many individuals. According to a later analysis, most CMV-associated TCR beta chains appeared to be HLA-restricted, and the HLA associations seemed to be driven largely by CMV exposure. In a later analysis, HLA-associated TCR beta chains were found to be more clonally expanded and to have lower generation probabilities than equally common non-associated chains. Sequencing depth was assumed to be roughly uniform across donors in the presence/absence analyses, though that assumption may not hold. A further reported finding was that TCR beta sequences accurately predicted the HLA-A and HLA-B alleles for most subjects in the first cohort. In vitro tests confirmed that three of the cytomegalovirus-associated TCR beta chains recognize cytomegalovirus antigens. Assigning TCR associations to individual alleles was difficult when HLA alleles, especially DR and DQ, strongly co-occurred. According to a later analysis, parvovirus B19, influenza, CMV and Epstein-Barr virus appeared linked to several top co-occurrence clusters. In a later genetic analysis, fewer N-insertions in productive TCRs were reported among donors in an Asian-associated ancestry cluster than the approximately 670-donor mean. The classifier was reported to diagnose cytomegalovirus status with high specificity and sensitivity in both the original and validation cohorts. The study gave a list of about 170 TCR beta chains associated with cytomegalovirus. Broadly in line with IMGT annotations, most TCR beta V segments showed up in productive rearrangements about 87% or about 30% of the time in an earlier analysis of 450 to 750 of the donors. According to the authors, the approach could potentially be generalized to other disease states and immunological phenotypes. In a later genetic analysis, a missense DCLRE1C variant was associated with V-gene and J-gene trimming of TCR beta chains, and the association was replicated in an independent cohort. A later analysis found that TCR association rates varied across HLA loci, with DRB1 alleles showing the most associated TCRs and HLA-C alleles the fewest. At a false discovery rate of 0.05, a later analysis linked under 20,000 TCR beta sequences to specific HLA alleles. A cluster of highly shared sequence variants was judged likely to represent a technical artifact of the sequencing pipeline. Linkage disequilibrium might explain the correlated functional status among segregating V segments, but an unknown experimental factor could not be ruled out. HLA typing was unavailable for some donors at each locus, so association tests used only the typed subset.

The sequenced sample consisted of PBMCs. The TCR sequence derives from a male donor in good health and CMV-seropositive.

The nucleotide sequence is given as TGTGCCATCAGTGAGATTAGGACAGGGGGATCAGAAGGCTATGGCTACACCTTC. This gives the protein CAISEIRTGGSEGYGYTF. The chain was built from TRBV10-3 and TRBJ1-2; a stretch of 10 junction bases matches TRBD1. Via the germline V gene, CDR1 is ENHRY and CDR2 SYGVKD. The CDR3 measures 18 amino acids from cysteine to phenylalanine. Only CDR3 DNA remains: 54 bases, in frame from the first base. Trimming leaves V shorter by 2 bases and J shorter by 4 bases, with the junction holding 13 bases beyond the gene matches.